A single sample gave rise to the 21 T cell receptor beta chains below, sequenced in a study of T cell repertoires in cytomegalovirus infection. MiXCR, run by TCRdb on the reads, gives a single entry per CDR3 protein. This sample yields some 150,000 distinct CDR3 sequences, of which 23% are seen a single time; 9.5% to 13% belongs to the top ten. The sample taken for sequencing was PBMCs. These receptors were obtained from a human donor in good health (CMV status not recorded). Some clones in this sample may be carry-over from other donors' samples.

A few counts support this clonotype. The V call is TRBV28, the J call TRBJ2-5; D is undetermined. Germline assignment: CDR1 MDHEN and CDR2 SYDVKM. The CDR3 extends over 15 amino acids. V was pared by 5 bases and J by 3 bases, with 16 bases between. This chain's CDR3 is CASSPGGARKETQYF. For the CDR3, the DNA is TGTGCCAGCAGTCCCGGTGGAGCCCGAAAAGAGACCCAGTACTTC.

The CDR3: CASRDMGGSGANVLTF. The CDR3 DNA sequence: TGTGCCAGCCGGGACATGGGAGGCTCTGGGGCCAACGTCCTGACTTTC. V usage is TRBV6-6 and J usage is TRBJ2-6; possibly TRBD1 or TRBD2 for D (6 bases each). This CDR3 contains 16 residues. Germline CDR1 MNHNY, CDR2 SVGAGI (reference sequence). Trimming pared 8 bases from V and 0 bases from J, leaving 14 bases between.

The sample holds many counts of this clonotype. The chain links TRBV7-2 to TRBJ2-2, with a possible D match to TRBD1 (6 bases). The CDR3 length is 19 residues. Germline CDR1 is SGHTA and CDR2 is FQGNSA. The germline V and J ends were trimmed by 4 bases and 3 bases, with 24 bases remaining between them. CDR3 residues: CASSSQLGGVGPDTGELFF. Here the CDR3 DNA reads TGTGCCAGCAGCTCACAGTTAGGGGGAGTGGGTCCGGACACCGGGGAGCTGTTTTTT.

V gene TRBV20-1 combines with J gene TRBJ1-6, with a tentative D call TRBD1 (6 bases). The CDR3 has 15 residues. Trimming removed 0 bases at V and 10 bases at J, with 16 bases between. The germline V gene has CDR1 DFQATT and CDR2 SNEGSKA (reference sequence). CDR3 amino acids: CSARDRGQGRSPLHF. The DNA for the CDR3 is TGCAGTGCTAGAGATCGGGGGCAGGGCCGGTCACCCCTCCACTTT.

The chain is built from TRBV2 and TRBJ2-5; D might be TRBD2 (6 bases). The CDR3 has 12 residues. CDR1 is SNHLY, CDR2 FYNNEI, per germline. V was pared by 8 bases and J by 5 bases, with 12 bases between. CDR3: CASLTSAETQYF. DNA for the CDR3: TGTGCCAGCTTGACTAGTGCGGAGACCCAGTACTTC. Drawing the rest from reference TRBV2 and TRBJ2-5, the complete variable domain is EPEVTQTPSHQVTQMGQEVILRCVPISNHLYFYWYRQILGQKVEFLVSFYNNEISEKSEIFDDQFSVERPDGSNFTLKIRSTKLEDSAMYFCASLTSAETQYFGPGTRLLVL.

This clonotype was seen repeatedly, ten times or more. The chain combines TRBV29-1 with TRBJ2-1; possibly TRBD1 for D (6 bases). The CDR3 is made up of 12 amino acids. Germline assignment: CDR1 SQVTM and CDR2 ANQGSEA. Trimming pared 5 bases from V and 6 bases from J, leaving 11 bases between. DNA for the CDR3: TGCAGCGTTCGTTCAGGGGTCAATGAGCAGTTCTTC. This codes for CSVRSGVNEQFF.

The chain uses TRBV7-6 and TRBJ2-1; 12 bases agree with TRBD1. Germline V CDR1 and CDR2: SGHVS, FNYEAQ. The CDR3 has 16 amino acids. The trim removed 5 bases at V and 8 bases at J, leaving 10 bases unmatched. The CDR3, as DNA: TGTGCCAGCAGCCCGGGGACAGGGGGCGAGAGGTATGAGCAGTTCTTC. It translates to CASSPGTGGERYEQFF.

This clonotype was picked up one time. The gene calls are TRBV18 and TRBJ2-5; D is perhaps TRBD2 (6 bases). The CDR3 sequence is 16 residues long. The germline V gene has CDR1 KGHSH and CDR2 LQKENI. V shed 1 base and J shed 3 bases, with 15 bases lying between them. The CDR3: CASSPLSAGKKETQYF. Here the CDR3 DNA reads TGTGCCAGCTCACCACTCTCTGCGGGAAAAAAAGAGACCCAGTACTTC.

V usage is TRBV7-9 and J usage is TRBJ1-1, with unresolved D. Germline CDR1 and CDR2: SEHNR and FQNEAQ (reference sequence). The V end was cut by 6 bases, the J end by 3 bases, with 11 bases between. The CDR3 consists of 13 residues. CDR3 amino acids: CASSSSEYTEAFF. DNA of the CDR3: TGTGCCAGCAGTTCCTCTGAGTACACTGAAGCTTTCTTT.

This chain uses TRBV7-2 with TRBJ2-1; D gene uncertain. The CDR3 consists of 13 residues. Trimming removed 5 bases at V and 7 bases at J, with 12 bases between. Germline V CDR1 and CDR2: SGHTA, FQGNSA. The CDR3 nucleotides are TGTGCCAGCAGCCATGCGGTAGAAAATGAGCAGTTCTTC. It encodes CASSHAVENEQFF.

This clonotype appeared many times. The rearrangement uses TRBV12-3 or TRBV12-4 and TRBJ1-1; 10 positions agree with TRBD1. Trimming removed 3 bases from V and 2 bases from J; junction bases left unmatched: 3. The CDR3 totals 15 residues. The chain's CDR3 is CASSLRDRGNTEAFF. The CDR3 region has the DNA TGTGCCAGCAGTTTGCGGGACAGGGGAAACACTGAAGCTTTCTTT.

This clonotype was observed many times. This chain joins TRBV7-6 and TRBJ2-7; TRBD1 aligns across 8 bases. J was trimmed by 4 bases and V by 5 bases; bases with no gene match: 7. The germline CDR1 and CDR2 sequences are SGHVS and FNYEAQ. This CDR3 is 14 amino acids long. The CDR3 loop reads CASSPQGAGYEQYF. The CDR3 region has the DNA TGTGCCAGCAGCCCGCAGGGGGCGGGTTACGAGCAGTACTTC.

V and J are TRBV9 and TRBJ1-2; 9 bases align to TRBD1. Germline V gene data show CDR1 as SGDLS and CDR2 as YYNGEE. The V and J ends lost 2 bases and 6 bases, in that order; junction bases with no gene match: 8. CDR3 size: 15 residues. The CDR3 loop reads CASSVWGQGFDGYTF. The CDR3 DNA reads TGTGCCAGCAGCGTTTGGGGACAGGGTTTCGATGGCTACACCTTC.

This clonotype was detected only a few times. This rearrangement joins TRBV28 to TRBJ1-5; D call uncertain. V was trimmed by 1 base and J by 6 bases, leaving 13 bases between them. CDR3 length equals 15 residues. Germline CDR1 is MDHEN and CDR2 is SYDVKM. Here the CDR3 reads CASSLSPVGFQPQHF. The CDR3 nucleotides read TGTGCCAGCAGTTTATCTCCAGTAGGTTTTCAGCCCCAGCATTTT.

Concerning this clonotype: It may be a read error: a sequence one base away is much more abundant. The chain couples TRBV11-2 to TRBJ2-2; the D gene is possibly TRBD2 (5 bases). V was clipped by 5 bases and J by 7 bases, with 11 bases between them. This CDR3 contains 13 residues. Germline V lookup: CDR1 SGHAT, CDR2 FQNNGV. The CDR3 DNA reads TGTGCCAGCAGCGTGGACTCGAACGGGGAGCTGTTTTTT. Its protein product is CASSVDSNGELFF. Drawing the rest from reference TRBV11-2 and TRBJ2-2, the complete variable domain is EAGVAQSPRYKIIEKRQSVAFWCNPISGHATLYWYQQILGQGPKLLIQFQNNGVVDDSQLPKDRFSAERLKGVDSTLKIQPAKLEDSAVYLCASSVDSNGELFFGEGSRLTVL.

The rearrangement joins TRBV14 to TRBJ1-2; D remains ambiguous. The CDR3 runs 15 residues. V was cut by 0 bases and J by 4 bases, with 12 bases left in between. Germline lookup yields CDR1 SGHDN and CDR2 FVKESK. The CDR3 loop is CASSQEPDWGYGYTF. CDR3 in DNA: TGTGCCAGCAGCCAAGAACCGGACTGGGGCTATGGCTACACCTTC.

Notes on this clonotype: Since a much larger clone is just one base distant, this may be a read error. The J gene is TRBJ2-3, the V gene TRBV7-4, with D possibly matching TRBD2 (6 bases). The CDR3 consists of 14 residues. From germline, CDR1 is SGHVT and CDR2 SQSDAQ. Trimming left V 5 bases short and J 8 bases short, with 17 bases between. The chain's CDR3 is CASSPSGAGGTQYF. In DNA form, the CDR3 reads TGTGCCAGCAGCCCCAGCGGCGCCGGGGGTACGCAGTATTTT.

In its sample, this clonotype was seen a few times. The genes are TRBV13 and TRBJ2-1; TRBD1 is a possible D gene (5 bases). The V gene lost 2 bases and the J gene lost 7 bases, with 15 bases spanning the gap. CDR1 and CDR2 (germline): PRHDT, FYEKMQ (reference sequence). CDR3 length: 15 amino acids. This CDR3 is CASSLTGQGFNEQFF. The CDR3 nucleotides read TGTGCCAGCAGCTTAACCGGGCAGGGCTTTAATGAGCAGTTCTTC.

The rearrangement uses TRBV28 and TRBJ2-5; D not resolved. Trimming cost V 9 bases and J 2 bases, with 22 bases left between them. Per the germline V gene, CDR1 is MDHEN and CDR2 is SYDVKM. The CDR3 spans 16 residues. The CDR3 loop is CARRKRIANTQETQYF. CDR3 sequence (DNA): TGTGCCAGAAGAAAGAGGATCGCCAACACGCAAGAGACCCAGTACTTC.

This clonotype was detected many times. This sequence joins TRBV7-2 and TRBJ2-2, with 8 bases matching TRBD1. Trimming at V came to 5 bases and at J to 0 bases, leaving 2 bases not matched to a gene. This CDR3 has 15 residues. Germline loops: CDR1 SGHTA, CDR2 FQGNSA. CDR3 sequence (DNA): TGTGCCAGCAGCGAGGACAGGGCGAACACCGGGGAGCTGTTTTTT. This codes for CASSEDRANTGELFF.

This clonotype was seen once. The V gene is TRBV5-6, the J gene TRBJ2-3; 8 bases agree with TRBD1. The CDR3 consists of 15 residues. The ends lost 1 base at V and 6 bases at J; junction bases unmatched: 7. Looked up from germline, CDR1 is SGHDT and CDR2 is YYEEEE. The CDR3 reads CASSLIRTGTDTQYF. For the CDR3, the DNA is TGTGCCAGCAGCTTGATAAGGACAGGGACCGATACGCAGTATTTT.